The 18 T cell receptor beta chains given below trace back to one sample, sequenced in a study of tumor and adjacent non-tumor tissue in lung cancer. This sample's RNA came from whole unsorted tissue. This non-tumor lung sample came from over 3 cm beyond the tumor edge. The library came from three nested PCR rounds adapted from ARM-PCR protocols. TCRdb redid the calling of the multiplex PCR reads with MiXCR, one entry per CDR3 protein. The sample lists about 100,000 distinct CDR3 sequences; approximately 60% were seen once. Sequencing was done on a sample of distant non-tumor lung tissue. Receptors originate from a man younger than 40 with non-small cell lung cancer.

Comments on this clonotype: One end of the junction varies from germline; a read error may be responsible. The chain employs TRBV4-3 and TRBJ1-6; tentative D call: TRBD1 (6 bases). CDR1 is LGHNA and CDR2 is YSLEER in the germline V gene. There are 15 residues in the CDR3. Here the CDR3 DNA reads TGCGCCAGCAGCCAACTGTACAGGGATGGATCACCCCTCCGCTTT. It is translated as CASSQLYRDGSPLRF.

The CDR3 coding sequence is TGCAGCGCACACGGGGGCGCAAGGGAGCTGTTTTTT. This sequence encodes CSAHGGARELFF. V gene TRBV20-1 combines with J gene TRBJ2-2, with D perhaps TRBD1 or TRBD2 (6 bases each). Germline values: CDR1 DFQATT, CDR2 SNEGSKA (reference sequence). This CDR3 is 12 amino acids long.

V usage is TRBV29-1 and J usage is TRBJ1-2, with D unclear. CDR1 and CDR2 (germline): SQVTM, ANQGSEA. CDR3 length equals 13 residues. The CDR3 DNA is TGCGGCACTTTGGACTGTCGGGTGTATGGCTACACCTTC. It encodes CGTLDCRVYGYTF.

This clonotype occurred once. A much larger clonotype is one base distant, so this may be a read error. The chain has TRBV5-5 and TRBJ1-5; D gene unclear. Trimming removed 0 bases at V and 5 bases at J, with 9 bases between. Germline V gene data show CDR1 as SGHKS and CDR2 as YYEKEE (reference sequence). The CDR3 spans 14 residues. The CDR3 spells CASSLVMRDQPQHF. Here the CDR3 DNA reads TGTGCCAGCAGCTTGGTGATGAGGGATCAGCCCCAGCATTTT.

There are a few counts of this clonotype. A much larger clone is a single base away; this may be a read error. V usage is TRBV5-6 and J usage is TRBJ1-5, with 8 nucleotides matching TRBD1. The germline V gene has CDR1 SGHDT and CDR2 YYEEEE. The CDR3 sequence is 13 residues long. The CDR3 reads CTSSLDRAQPQHF. As DNA, the CDR3 is TGTACCAGCAGCTTGGACAGGGCCCAGCCCCAGCATTTT.

This chain uses TRBV5-1 with TRBJ2-1; the match to TRBD2 covers 14 bases. Unmatched junction bases numbered 22, after V lost 3 bases and J lost 5 bases. The V gene's germline CDR1 is SGHRS and CDR2 YFSETQ. The CDR3 is made up of 22 amino acids. The CDR3 DNA reads TGCGCCAGCAGCTGGGTCGAGGGGACTAGCGGGGGAAGAGGTAGATATCACAATGAGCAGTTCTTC. Residues: CASSWVEGTSGGRGRYHNEQFF.

The table lists this clonotype with many counts. The chain uses TRBV29-1 and TRBJ2-1, with TRBD1 matching 10 bases. Unmatched junction bases numbered 2, after V lost 4 bases and J lost 5 bases. The CDR3 runs to 13 residues. CDR1 and CDR2 (germline): SQVTM, ANQGSEA. The CDR3 reads CSVVDRGHNEQFF. The CDR3 DNA reads as TGCAGCGTTGTAGACAGGGGGCACAATGAGCAGTTCTTC.

This chain joins TRBV29-1 and TRBJ1-2; D ambiguous. Germline assignment: CDR1 SQVTM and CDR2 ANQGSEA. V lost 8 bases, J lost 11 bases, and 15 bases lay in between. This CDR3 comprises 10 residues. The CDR3 DNA follows: TGCAGCCTTTCTCAAAGTGGTTACACCTTC. Translating gives CSLSQSGYTF.

The chain recombines TRBV19 with TRBJ1-1; no clear D gene. The germline gives CDR1 LNHDA, CDR2 SQIVND (reference sequence). V lost 1 base, J lost 5 bases, and 14 bases lay in between. The CDR3 runs 15 residues. The CDR3 region has the DNA TGTGCCAGTAGTATAGCCCACCTTCTAAATACTGAAGCTTTCTTT. Amino acid sequence: CASSIAHLLNTEAFF.

About this clonotype itself: This could be a read error, since a much larger clone is one nucleotide away. The CDR3 region has the DNA TGCGCCAGCAGCCAGAGTTTTGACGGAGCTAACTATGGCTACACCTTC. Residues: CASSQSFDGANYGYTF. J is TRBJ1-2 and V is TRBV4-1; D uncertain. The length of the CDR3 is 16 residues. In germline, CDR1 is MGHRA, CDR2 YSYEKL. The germline V and J ends were trimmed by 3 bases and 0 bases, with 14 bases remaining between them.

This clonotype was counted once. The chain combines TRBV5-5 with TRBJ2-7; 7 bases agree with TRBD1. The CDR3 contains 15 residues. The V gene's germline CDR1 is SGHKS and CDR2 YYEKEE (reference sequence). V shed 0 bases and J 2 bases; nucleotides not matched to a gene: 5. CDR3 amino acids: CASSLGGTVTYEQYF. In DNA, the CDR3 is TGTGCCAGCAGCTTGGGTGGGACAGTGACCTACGAGCAGTACTTC.

This clonotype was observed many times. A much larger clone differs from this one at a single base, so this may be a read error. The J gene is TRBJ2-7, the V gene TRBV11-2; D may correspond to TRBD1 or TRBD2 (5 bases each). CDR3 length: 14 amino acids. Per germline, CDR1 SGHAT and CDR2 FQNNGV. DNA for the CDR3: TGTGCCAGCAGCTTCTCACGGGGCTCCCACGAGCAGTACTTC. It specifies CASSFSRGSHEQYF.

This clonotype has ten or more counts. The rearrangement joins TRBV5-6 to TRBJ2-6; D is perhaps TRBD1 (6 bases). The CDR3 covers 17 residues. In germline, CDR1 is SGHDT, CDR2 YYEEEE. Trimming shortened V by 0 bases and J by 2 bases, and 12 bases separated the two germline ends. In nucleotides, the CDR3 is TGTGCCAGCAGCTTGGTTGGGGCAGGGGCTGGGGCCAACGTCCTGACTTTC. Encoded protein: CASSLVGAGAGANVLTF.

Turning to this clonotype: A read error may be the cause here, since a much bigger clone is one base away. The chain carries TRBV5-5 and TRBJ2-7, with D tentatively TRBD2 (5 bases). Per the germline V gene, CDR1 is SGHKS and CDR2 is YYEKEE (reference sequence). The CDR3 spans 15 residues. DNA of the CDR3: TGTGACAGCAGCCCGGTGGAGGCTTCGGGAAGCGAGCAGTACTTC. It is translated as CDSSPVEASGSEQYF. Looking up the rest from reference TRBV5-5 and TRBJ2-7 gives the full variable domain: DAGVTQSPTHLIKTRGQQVTLRCSPISGHKSVSWYQQVLGQGPQFIFQYYEKEERGRGNFPDRFSARQFPNYSSELNVNALLLGDSALYLCDSSPVEASGSEQYFGPGTRLTVT.

In its sample, this clonotype was seen many times. The chain combines TRBV10-3 with TRBJ2-3, with D perhaps TRBD1 (6 bases). The CDR3 has 12 residues. Germline V gene data show CDR1 as ENHRY and CDR2 as SYGVKD. The germline V and J ends were trimmed by 10 bases and 3 bases, with 11 bases remaining between them. The chain's CDR3 is CATETGTDTQYF. CDR3 DNA sequence: TGTGCCACAGAGACAGGTACAGATACGCAGTATTTT.

The J gene is TRBJ1-5, the V gene TRBV12-3 or TRBV12-4, with D unclear. The CDR3 is 14 amino acids. V was clipped by 7 bases and J by 3 bases, with 13 bases between them. The CDR3 here is CASITSYNNQPQHF. DNA for the CDR3: TGTGCCAGCATAACCAGTTATAACAATCAGCCCCAGCATTTT.

This clonotype was observed a few times. The CDR3 coding sequence is TGCAGTGCTAGAGACAGGGAGAGGCCTGGGGCCAACGTCCTGACTTTC. Its protein is CSARDRERPGANVLTF. This chain links TRBV20-1 with TRBJ2-6, with D tentatively TRBD1 or TRBD2 (5 bases each). Trimming took 0 bases from V and 2 from J, leaving 11 bases between them. The CDR3 has 16 residues. Germline V gene lookup returns CDR1 DFQATT and CDR2 SNEGSKA (reference sequence).

A note on this clonotype: The junction does not match germline at one end; this may be a read error. The chain joins TRBV13 to TRBJ1-2, with D unclear. Germline CDR1 reads PRHDT; CDR2 reads FYEKMQ (reference sequence). This CDR3 has 13 amino acids. In nucleotides, the CDR3 is TGTGCCAGCAGCTTAGGCGGCCAATATGGCTTCACCTTC. It encodes CASSLGGQYGFTF.